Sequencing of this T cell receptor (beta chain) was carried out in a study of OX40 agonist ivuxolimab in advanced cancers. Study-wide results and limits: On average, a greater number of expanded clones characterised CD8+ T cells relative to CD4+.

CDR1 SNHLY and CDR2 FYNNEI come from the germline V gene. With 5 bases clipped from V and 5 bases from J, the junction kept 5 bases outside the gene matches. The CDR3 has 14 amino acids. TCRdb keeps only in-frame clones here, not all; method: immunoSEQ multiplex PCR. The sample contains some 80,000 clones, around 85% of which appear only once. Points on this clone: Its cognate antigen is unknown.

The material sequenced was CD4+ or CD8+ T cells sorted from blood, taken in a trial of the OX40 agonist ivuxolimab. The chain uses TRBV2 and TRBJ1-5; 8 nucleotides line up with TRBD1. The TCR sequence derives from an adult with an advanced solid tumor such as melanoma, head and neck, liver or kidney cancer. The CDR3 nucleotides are TGTGCCAGCAGTAATATACAGGGGGATCAGCCCCAGCATTTT. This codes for CASSNIQGDQPQHF.